Listed below are T cell receptor beta chains from one sample, sequenced in a study of cytotoxic CD8 clonotypes in ibrutinib-treated CLL. Using immunoSEQ multiplex PCR, the repertoire was profiled, and TCRdb retains in-frame clones only, with some absent. The data contain 200,000 to 250,000 clones, less than 75% of them singletons. This material consisted of PBMCs, taken after 24 months of ibrutinib treatment. The receptors derive from a human donor with chronic lymphocytic leukemia. The conserved cysteine and the conserved F or W are not part of the CDR3 here. Fields, in order: D gene, J gene, V gene, CDR3 protein. D genes are given only for firm matches.

D gene: TRBD2
J gene: TRBJ2-1
V gene: TRBV7-6
CDR3 protein: ASSPGTSGYNEQF

D gene: NA
J gene: TRBJ1-5
V gene: TRBV6-5
CDR3 protein: ASRGLGNQPQH

D gene: NA
J gene: TRBJ2-2
V gene: TRBV2
CDR3 protein: ASSDGSSPRTGELF

D gene: TRBD2
J gene: TRBJ2-1
V gene: TRBV4-3
CDR3 protein: ASSQDPPSGSPHEQF

D gene: NA
J gene: TRBJ2-7
V gene: TRBV11-2
CDR3 protein: ASSFGSFTYEQY

D gene: TRBD2
J gene: TRBJ2-2
V gene: TRBV19
CDR3 protein: ASSTGRAGSNTGELF

D gene: NA
J gene: TRBJ1-5
V gene: TRBV6-6
CDR3 protein: ASSSYPDNQPQH

D gene: NA
J gene: TRBJ2-7
V gene: TRBV28
CDR3 protein: STRDRTYEQY

D gene: TRBD2
J gene: TRBJ2-5
V gene: TRBV30
CDR3 protein: AWSLTSRETQY

D gene: TRBD2
J gene: TRBJ2-1
V gene: TRBV2
CDR3 protein: ASSEEGLAAYNEQF

D gene: NA
J gene: TRBJ1-1
V gene: TRBV30
CDR3 protein: AWSVHRPGEAF

D gene: NA
J gene: TRBJ1-2
V gene: TRBV7-8
CDR3 protein: ASSLGAADYGYT

D gene: NA
J gene: TRBJ1-1
V gene: TRBV6-1
CDR3 protein: ASSANPSTGTEAF

D gene: NA
J gene: TRBJ2-7
V gene: TRBV10-3
CDR3 protein: AISLQGGLSYEQY

D gene: TRBD2
J gene: TRBJ2-1
V gene: TRBV2
CDR3 protein: ASSIAGGAYNEQF

D gene: NA
J gene: TRBJ2-4
V gene: TRBV21-1
CDR3 protein: ASSKGEGPKVKNIQY

D gene: TRBD1
J gene: TRBJ1-2
V gene: TRBV10-3
CDR3 protein: AISSGQAAYGYT

D gene: TRBD2
J gene: TRBJ2-1
V gene: TRBV30
CDR3 protein: AWGLVYNEQF

D gene: NA
J gene: TRBJ1-1
V gene: TRBV4-2
CDR3 protein: ASSQYGIRTEAF

D gene: TRBD1
J gene: TRBJ2-7
V gene: TRBV11-2
CDR3 protein: ASSLVRGNEQY

D gene: NA
J gene: TRBJ2-1
V gene: TRBV30
CDR3 protein: AWSTALERNEQF

D gene: NA
J gene: TRBJ2-5
V gene: TRBV6-5
CDR3 protein: ASARGKETQY

D gene: TRBD1
J gene: TRBJ2-2
V gene: TRBV30
CDR3 protein: AWDRGQGGWAGELF

D gene: TRBD1
J gene: TRBJ2-7
V gene: TRBV29-1
CDR3 protein: SVWDSQQY

D gene: TRBD2
J gene: TRBJ2-1
V gene: TRBV27
CDR3 protein: ASSSLGTRYEQF

D gene: TRBD2
J gene: TRBJ2-3
V gene: TRBV6-5
CDR3 protein: ASRRLAGKSDTQY

D gene: TRBD1
J gene: TRBJ2-7
V gene: TRBV27
CDR3 protein: ASSSTGGGTYEQY

D gene: NA
J gene: TRBJ2-3
V gene: TRBV28
CDR3 protein: ASRKGGGSTDTQY

D gene: TRBD1
J gene: TRBJ2-2
V gene: TRBV9
CDR3 protein: ATTRGRDTGELF

D gene: NA
J gene: TRBJ1-1
V gene: TRBV6-5
CDR3 protein: ASSNAGREAF

D gene: NA
J gene: TRBJ1-1
V gene: TRBV27
CDR3 protein: ASSDGPLNTEAF

D gene: NA
J gene: TRBJ2-7
V gene: TRBV18
CDR3 protein: ASSPPTGSEEQY

D gene: NA
J gene: TRBJ1-4
V gene: TRBV7-8
CDR3 protein: ASSLGVGGRANEKLF

D gene: NA
J gene: TRBJ2-1
V gene: TRBV4-3
CDR3 protein: ASSQDYGADNEQF

D gene: TRBD1
J gene: TRBJ2-5
V gene: TRBV4-1
CDR3 protein: ASSRDRVGETQY

D gene: TRBD1
J gene: TRBJ2-5
V gene: TRBV27
CDR3 protein: ASSLSPGGRETQY

D gene: NA
J gene: TRBJ2-6
V gene: TRBV30
CDR3 protein: GAQVAAGANVLT

D gene: TRBD1
J gene: TRBJ2-7
V gene: TRBV7-9
CDR3 protein: ASSRRTGEHEQY

D gene: NA
J gene: TRBJ1-3
V gene: TRBV5-4
CDR3 protein: ASSLADSGLDSGNTIY

D gene: NA
J gene: TRBJ1-2
V gene: TRBV28
CDR3 protein: ASSLTVYGYT

D gene: TRBD2
J gene: TRBJ2-7
V gene: TRBV5-1
CDR3 protein: ASSQTSANYEQY

D gene: TRBD2
J gene: TRBJ2-1
V gene: TRBV27
CDR3 protein: ASCRGGTSWYNEQF

D gene: TRBD1
J gene: TRBJ2-1
V gene: TRBV29-1
CDR3 protein: SVAGTGELGYNEQF

D gene: NA
J gene: TRBJ1-2
V gene: TRBV14
CDR3 protein: ASSQASTYGYT

D gene: TRBD2
J gene: TRBJ2-1
V gene: TRBV5-6
CDR3 protein: ASSLEAGVGNNEQF

D gene: TRBD1
J gene: TRBJ2-7
V gene: TRBV4-1
CDR3 protein: ASSQLDRGGYEQY

D gene: TRBD2
J gene: TRBJ2-7
V gene: TRBV11-1
CDR3 protein: ASSVPAGGYYEQY

D gene: TRBD1
J gene: TRBJ2-1
V gene: TRBV2
CDR3 protein: ASGGQGDNEQF

D gene: TRBD2
J gene: TRBJ2-1
V gene: TRBV5-6
CDR3 protein: ASSMGLAAGDNEQF

D gene: NA
J gene: TRBJ2-3
V gene: TRBV11-2
CDR3 protein: ASSFGGTGADTQY